A single sample gave rise to the 20 T cell receptor beta chains below, sequenced in a study of beta chain features in type 1 diabetes. Sequenced material consisted of expressed TCRB transcripts (all of the isolated RNA was reverse transcribed). Sequencing was performed with immunoSEQ multiplex PCR; in TCRdb, only in-frame clones are kept and a portion is missing. The sample consists of under 400,000 clones, about 12% of them appearing once. Study-wide results and limits: Shorter TCRB CDR3s, moderately but significantly so, were found in Type 1 diabetes patients in all four CD4+ subsets.

These receptors have no identified antigens. The sequencing sample was made of naive CD4+ T cells from blood. Source of these receptors: a woman between 18 and 30 years old with type 1 diabetes.

The chain combines TRBV4-1 with TRBJ2-4; 11 bases are shared with TRBD2. V gave up 4 bases and J gave up 5 bases; unmatched junction bases: 4. The CDR3 loop spans 15 amino acids. CDR1 and CDR2 from the germline V gene are MGHRA and YSYEKL. The CDR3 DNA follows: TGCGCCAGCAGCCGCCCGGGACTAGCGGAAAACATTCAGTACTTC. It translates to CASSRPGLAENIQYF.

This clone was detected only a few times. The chain uses TRBV7-9 and TRBJ1-2; TRBD1 matches at 8 bases. CDR3 length: 13 residues. CDR1 SEHNR and CDR2 FQNEAQ come from the germline V gene (reference sequence). V lost 6 bases to trimming and J lost 8 bases; unmatched junction nucleotides: 8. CDR3 sequence (DNA): TGTGCCAGCAGTCCCGGGACAGGCTTCGGCTACACCTTC. Its protein is CASSPGTGFGYTF.

This chain uses TRBV5-1 with TRBJ2-7, with 8 nucleotides matching TRBD1. The CDR3 is 15 amino acids. Losses at the gene ends were 7 bases for V and 2 bases for J; bases not matched to a gene: 11. Per the germline V gene, CDR1 is SGHRS and CDR2 is YFSETQ. The CDR3 here is CASATIPDRAYEQYF. CDR3 DNA: TGCGCCAGCGCCACGATTCCGGACAGGGCCTACGAGCAGTACTTC.

This chain uses TRBV4-3 with TRBJ2-1; 10 positions match TRBD2. J was trimmed by 0 bases and V by 0 bases; bases with no gene match: 11. This CDR3 spans 20 amino acids. The germline V gene encodes CDR1 LGHNA and CDR2 YSLEER. The CDR3: CASSQDGVAGGPSSYNEQFF. The CDR3, as DNA: TGCGCCAGCAGCCAAGATGGGGTAGCGGGGGGTCCTAGCTCCTACAATGAGCAGTTCTTC.

V usage is TRBV7-9 and J usage is TRBJ2-1; D not resolved. The CDR3 sequence is 12 residues long. The germline V gene encodes CDR1 SEHNR and CDR2 FQNEAQ (reference sequence). V lost 5 bases and J lost 2, with 4 bases in between. CDR3: CASSQTYNEQFF. CDR3 nucleotides: TGTGCCAGCAGCCAGACCTACAATGAGCAGTTCTTC.

The sample holds a few counts of this clone. The CDR3: CASSPQGDGNQPQHF. CDR3 nucleotide sequence: TGTGCCAGTAGTCCCCAGGGGGATGGCAATCAGCCCCAGCATTTT. This chain connects TRBV19 to TRBJ1-5; 7 nucleotides line up with TRBD1. Per germline, CDR1 LNHDA and CDR2 SQIVND (reference sequence). After removal of 5 bases from V and 2 bases from J, the junction contained 6 bases not matched to a gene. The CDR3 runs to 15 residues.

This clone was picked up a small number of times. The V call is TRBV30, the J call TRBJ1-2; D possibly corresponds to TRBD1 (5 bases). The V gene lost 6 bases and the J gene lost 3 bases, with 11 bases spanning the gap. The germline V gene encodes CDR1 GTSNPN and CDR2 SVGIG (reference sequence). The CDR3 is 12 amino acids. Written as DNA, the CDR3 is TGTGCCTGCGGGGGATACGACTATGGCTACACCTTC. Protein: CACGGYDYGYTF.

The J gene is TRBJ1-6, the V gene TRBV6-6; no clear D gene. The CDR3 is 13 amino acids. V was trimmed by 7 bases and J by 2 bases, leaving 6 bases between them. CDR1 MNHNY and CDR2 SVGAGI come from the germline V gene (reference sequence). CDR3 residues: CASTSPYNSPLHF. CDR3 bases: TGTGCCAGCACCTCCCCCTATAATTCACCCCTCCACTTT.

This chain links TRBV7-9 with TRBJ2-7, with D possibly matching TRBD1 (6 bases). The CDR3 covers 12 residues. The V gene lost 8 bases and the J gene lost 2 bases, with 10 bases spanning the gap. The germline V gene has CDR1 SEHNR and CDR2 FQNEAQ (reference sequence). This chain's CDR3 is CASGDTTYEQYF. In nucleotides, the CDR3 is TGTGCCAGCGGGGACACTACCTACGAGCAGTACTTC.

This clone occurred a few times. This chain joins TRBV30 and TRBJ2-7, with D perhaps TRBD2 (7 bases). CDR3 size: 15 residues. Trimming stripped 0 bases from V and 2 bases from J, with 14 bases between. CDR1 is GTSNPN, CDR2 SVGIG, per germline (reference sequence). The CDR3 is CAWSVPGGGAYEQYF. The DNA for the CDR3 is TGTGCCTGGAGTGTACCCGGAGGGGGGGCCTACGAGCAGTACTTC.

This clone occurred a few times. The chain is built from TRBV7-2 and TRBJ1-2, with 8 bases fitting TRBD1. Germline CDR1 SGHTA, CDR2 FQGNSA. Losses at the gene ends were 5 bases for V and 10 bases for J; bases not matched to a gene: 9. CDR3 size: 13 residues. CDR3 DNA sequence: TGTGCCAGCAGCCCACCTCGACAGGGGATCTACACCTTC. Translated: CASSPPRQGIYTF.

This clone was counted a few times. Different DNA sequences within this sample yield the same CDR3. The rearrangement links TRBV9 to TRBJ2-7; D is ambiguous. V gave up 0 bases and J gave up 0 bases, with 7 bases separating them. The length of the CDR3 is 14 residues. Germline V CDR1 and CDR2: SGDLS, YYNGEE. The CDR3 sequence is CASSVGGSSYEQYF. The CDR3 DNA is TGTGCCAGCAGCGTAGGCGGCAGCTCCTACGAGCAGTACTTC.

The chain carries TRBV29-1 and TRBJ2-2; the match to TRBD1 covers 7 bases. The germline V gene has CDR1 SQVTM and CDR2 ANQGSEA. V gave up 6 bases and J gave up 1 base; unmatched junction bases: 8. This CDR3 contains 15 residues. CDR3 protein: CSVEFGTVNTGELFF. CDR3 nucleotide sequence: TGCAGCGTGGAATTCGGGACAGTGAACACCGGGGAGCTGTTTTTT.

V gene TRBV7-9 combines with J gene TRBJ1-4; TRBD1 agrees at 7 bases. CDR3 length: 15 amino acids. The trim removed 2 bases at V and 7 bases at J, leaving 7 bases unmatched. Germline V gives CDR1 SEHNR, CDR2 FQNEAQ (reference sequence). CDR3: CASSLQGGIGEKLFF. For the CDR3, the DNA is TGTGCCAGCAGCTTACAAGGGGGCATTGGTGAAAAACTGTTTTTT.

This clone appeared a few times. The rearrangement links TRBV7-2 to TRBJ2-7; no definite D call. Germline CDR1 and CDR2: SGHTA and FQGNSA. The germline V and J ends were trimmed by 4 bases and 2 bases, with 12 bases remaining between them. The CDR3 extends over 14 amino acids. The CDR3 protein is CASSSTVYPYEQYF. The CDR3 DNA follows: TGTGCCAGCAGCTCTACCGTATATCCCTACGAGCAGTACTTC.

The chain joins TRBV21-1 to TRBJ2-7; TRBD2 was called by the table and not checked on the DNA. TRBV21-1 is a pseudogene locus. The CDR3 runs to 16 residues. The CDR3 is CASSIYTAGTSYEQYF. In nucleotides, the CDR3 is TGTGCCAGCAGCATATATACAGCGGGGACCTCCTACGAGCAGTACTTC.

A few counts support this clone. The germline gene is not matched at one end of the junction; a read error may be the cause. This rearrangement joins TRBV29-1 to TRBJ1-2; 10 bases match TRBD1. Germline-derived CDR1 and CDR2 are SQVTM and ANQGSEA. The CDR3 has 13 amino acids. The CDR3 DNA reads as TGCAGCGCTGAAATGGACAGGGGGGCTGGCTACACCTTC. Translating it yields CSAEMDRGAGYTF. Using reference TRBV29-1 and TRBJ1-2 for the parts outside the CDR3, the full variable domain is SAVISQKPSRDICQRGTSLTIQCQVDSQVTMMFWYRQQPGQSLTLIATANQGSEATYESGFVIDKFPISRPNLTFSTLTVSNMSPEDSSIYLCSAEMDRGAGYTFGSGTRLTVV.

In its sample, this clone was seen a few times. This chain connects TRBV18 to TRBJ1-1, with 7 bases fitting TRBD1. The V gene's germline CDR1 is KGHSH and CDR2 LQKENI. With V trimmed by 8 bases and J by 1 base, 4 bases remained unmatched. The CDR3 covers 13 residues. The CDR3 DNA is TGTGCCAGCCGGACAGGCCAGAACACTGAAGCTTTCTTT. Translated, it gives CASRTGQNTEAFF.

This clone appeared a few times. The chain is built from TRBV6-6 and TRBJ1-2, with 8 bases fitting TRBD1. Trimming cost V 3 bases and J 2 bases; bases outside gene matches: 5. The CDR3 has 15 residues. From germline, CDR1 is MNHNY and CDR2 SVGAGI (reference sequence). In DNA form, the CDR3 reads TGTGCCAGCAGTTATGGACAGGGAGAGAACTATGGCTACACCTTC. Encoded protein: CASSYGQGENYGYTF.

This chain connects TRBV15 to TRBJ2-5, with D possibly being TRBD1 (5 bases). The CDR3 is 13 amino acids. V lost 2 bases, J lost 5 bases, and 9 bases lay in between. Germline V CDR1 and CDR2: LNHNV, YYDKDF (reference sequence). The CDR3 DNA is TGTGCCACCAGCAGAACAGGTCGGGAGACCCAGTACTTC. Its translation is CATSRTGRETQYF.